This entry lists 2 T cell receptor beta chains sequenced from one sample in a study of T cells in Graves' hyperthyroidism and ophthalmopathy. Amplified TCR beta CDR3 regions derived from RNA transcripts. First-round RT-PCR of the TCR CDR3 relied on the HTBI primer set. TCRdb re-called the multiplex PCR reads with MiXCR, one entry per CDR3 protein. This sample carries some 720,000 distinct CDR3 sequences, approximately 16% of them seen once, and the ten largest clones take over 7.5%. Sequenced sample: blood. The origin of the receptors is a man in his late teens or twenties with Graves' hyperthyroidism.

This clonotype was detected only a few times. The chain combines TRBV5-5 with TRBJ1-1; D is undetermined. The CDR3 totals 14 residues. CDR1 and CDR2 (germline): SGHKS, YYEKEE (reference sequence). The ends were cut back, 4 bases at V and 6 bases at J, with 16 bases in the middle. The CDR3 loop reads CASSPYSGFAEAFF. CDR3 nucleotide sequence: TGTGCCAGCAGCCCATATTCGGGTTTCGCTGAAGCTTTCTTT.

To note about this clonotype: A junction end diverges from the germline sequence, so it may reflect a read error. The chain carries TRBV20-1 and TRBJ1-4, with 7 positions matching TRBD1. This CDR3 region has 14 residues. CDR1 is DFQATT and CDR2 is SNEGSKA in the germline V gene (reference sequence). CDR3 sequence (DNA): TGCAGTGCCAGGGGGGTAGGGGGTCTTGAAAAACTGTTCTTT. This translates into CSARGVGGLEKLFF.